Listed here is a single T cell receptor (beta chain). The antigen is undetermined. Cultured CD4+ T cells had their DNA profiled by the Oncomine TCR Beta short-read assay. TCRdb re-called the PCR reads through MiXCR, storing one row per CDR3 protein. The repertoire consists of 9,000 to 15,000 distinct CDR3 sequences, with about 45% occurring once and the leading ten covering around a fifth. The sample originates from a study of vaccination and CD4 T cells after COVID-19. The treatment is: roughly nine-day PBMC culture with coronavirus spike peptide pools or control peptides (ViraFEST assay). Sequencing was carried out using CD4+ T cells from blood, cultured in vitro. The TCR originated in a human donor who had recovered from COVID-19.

This CDR3 reads CASKGRQGNYSNQPQHF. The CDR3 region has the DNA TGTGCCAGTAAAGGGCGCCAGGGGAACTATAGCAATCAGCCCCAGCATTTT. This chain uses TRBV19 with TRBJ1-5, with a possible D match to TRBD1 (6 bases). V was shortened by 7 bases and J by 0 bases, with 19 bases between the two germline ends. In germline, CDR1 is LNHDA, CDR2 SQIVND (reference sequence). This CDR3 spans 17 amino acids.